The clone carrying this TCR beta chain was observed at least ten times. Germline CDR1 MNHNS, CDR2 SASEGT. This CDR3 has 18 residues. V was clipped by 5 bases and J by 0 bases; unmatched bases: 6. These data originate in a study of neurological immune-mediated disorders. Each CDR3 protein is one row after TCRdb ran MiXCR on the 5' RACE reads. Of 20,000 to 25,000 distinct CDR3 sequences in the sample, 15% to 20% were seen once. Source material: CD8+ T cells from blood. This chain uses TRBV6-1 with TRBJ2-3, with TRBD2 matching over 15 bases. The TCR sequence derives from a woman aged 18-30 years with multiple sclerosis. CDR3 sequence reads: CASSIGLAGGDSTDTQYF. DNA for the CDR3: TGTGCCAGCAGTATAGGACTAGCGGGGGGGGACAGCACAGATACGCAGTATTTT.